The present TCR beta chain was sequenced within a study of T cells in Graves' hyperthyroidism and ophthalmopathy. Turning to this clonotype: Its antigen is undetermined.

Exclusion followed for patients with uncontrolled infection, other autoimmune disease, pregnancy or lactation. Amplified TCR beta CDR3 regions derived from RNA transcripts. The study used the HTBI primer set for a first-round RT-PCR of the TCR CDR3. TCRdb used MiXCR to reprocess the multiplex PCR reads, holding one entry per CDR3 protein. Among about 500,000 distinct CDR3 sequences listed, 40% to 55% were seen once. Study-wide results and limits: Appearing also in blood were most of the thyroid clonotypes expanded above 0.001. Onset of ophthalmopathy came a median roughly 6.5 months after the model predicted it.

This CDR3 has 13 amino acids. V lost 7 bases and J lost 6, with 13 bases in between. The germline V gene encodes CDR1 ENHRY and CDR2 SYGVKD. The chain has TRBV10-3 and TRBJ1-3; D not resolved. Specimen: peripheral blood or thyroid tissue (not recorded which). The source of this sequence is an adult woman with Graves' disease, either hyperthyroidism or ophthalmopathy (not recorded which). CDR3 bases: TGTGCCATCATCACAGATCTGGAAAACACCATATATTTT. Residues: CAIITDLENTIYF.